This TCR beta chain was sequenced during a study of cytomegalovirus exposure and HLA in healthy donors. 13 Jbeta primers and 60 Vbeta primers were used for the PCR. Using immunoSEQ multiplex PCR, the repertoire was profiled, and TCRdb retains in-frame clones only, with some absent. The sample lists approximately 140,000 clones, about 70% occurring once. The CDR3 is 15 amino acids. Germline CDR1 reads MNHEY; CDR2 reads SVGAGI. The J segment lost 6 bases and the V segment lost 4 bases, leaving 9 bases of the junction unmatched. This chain joins TRBV6-5 and TRBJ2-7; 10 bases agree with TRBD1. The TCR comes from a woman aged 55-69 years in good health and CMV-seropositive. The sequencing sample was made of PBMCs. This CDR3 is CASSFRDRGRGEQYF. Written as DNA, the CDR3 is TGTGCCAGCAGTTTCCGGGACAGGGGAAGGGGCGAGCAGTACTTC.